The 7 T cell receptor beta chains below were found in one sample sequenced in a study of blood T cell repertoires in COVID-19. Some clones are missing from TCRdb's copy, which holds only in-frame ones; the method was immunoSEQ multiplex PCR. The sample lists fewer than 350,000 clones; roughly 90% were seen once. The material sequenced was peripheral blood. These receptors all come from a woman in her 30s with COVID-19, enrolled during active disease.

CDR3 amino acids: CASSAGLLSGEQYF. The CDR3 nucleotides read TGTGCCAGCAGCGCTGGACTATTATCAGGAGAGCAGTACTTC. The rearrangement joins TRBV11-3 to TRBJ2-7; TRBD2 is a possible D gene (6 bases). The V gene's germline CDR1 is SGHNT and CDR2 YENEEA. The V end lost 5 bases, the J end lost 7 bases, and 18 bases lay between the germline ends. This CDR3 is built from 14 residues.

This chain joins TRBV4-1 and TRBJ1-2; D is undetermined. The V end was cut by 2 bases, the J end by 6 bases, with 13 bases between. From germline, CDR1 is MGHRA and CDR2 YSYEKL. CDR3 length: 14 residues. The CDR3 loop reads CASSQLLWEHGYTF. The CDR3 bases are TGCGCCAGCAGCCAATTGCTCTGGGAGCATGGCTACACCTTC.

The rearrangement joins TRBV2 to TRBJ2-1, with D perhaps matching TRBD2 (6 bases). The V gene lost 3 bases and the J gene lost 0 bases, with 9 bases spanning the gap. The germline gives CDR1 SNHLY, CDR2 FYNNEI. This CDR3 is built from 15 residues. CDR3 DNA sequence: TGTGCCAGCAGTGACTACGGGGGCTCCTACAATGAGCAGTTCTTC. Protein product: CASSDYGGSYNEQFF.

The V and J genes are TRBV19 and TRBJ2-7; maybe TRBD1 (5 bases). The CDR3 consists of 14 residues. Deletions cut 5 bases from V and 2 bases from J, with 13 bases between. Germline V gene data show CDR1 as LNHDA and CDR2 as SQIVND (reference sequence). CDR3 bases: TGTGCCAGTAGTTTGGCAGGGAAAACCTACGAGCAGTACTTC. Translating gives CASSLAGKTYEQYF. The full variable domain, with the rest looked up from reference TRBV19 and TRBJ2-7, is DGGITQSPKYLFRKEGQNVTLSCEQNLNHDAMYWYRQDPGQGLRLIYYSQIVNDFQKGDIAEGYSVSREKKESFPLTVTSAQKNPTAFYLCASSLAGKTYEQYFGPGTRLTVT.

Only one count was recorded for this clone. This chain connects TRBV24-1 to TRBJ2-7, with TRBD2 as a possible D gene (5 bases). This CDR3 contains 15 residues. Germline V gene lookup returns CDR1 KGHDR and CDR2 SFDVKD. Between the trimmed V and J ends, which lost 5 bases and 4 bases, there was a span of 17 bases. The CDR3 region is CATSVGLRGFYEQYF. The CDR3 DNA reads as TGTGCCACCAGTGTAGGACTTCGAGGGTTTTACGAGCAGTACTTC.

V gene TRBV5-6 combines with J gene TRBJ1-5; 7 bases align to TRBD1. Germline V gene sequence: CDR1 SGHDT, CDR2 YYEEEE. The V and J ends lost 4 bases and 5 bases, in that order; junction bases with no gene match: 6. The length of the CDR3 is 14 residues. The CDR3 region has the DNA TGTGCCAGCAGCCGGAGGGACAGCTATCAGCCCCAGCATTTT. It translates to CASSRRDSYQPQHF.

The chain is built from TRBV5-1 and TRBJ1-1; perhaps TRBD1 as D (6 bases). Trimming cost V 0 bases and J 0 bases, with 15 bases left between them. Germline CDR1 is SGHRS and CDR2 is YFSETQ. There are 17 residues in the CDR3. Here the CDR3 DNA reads TGCGCCAGCAGCTTGGTTCGGGGGGGCGGAGTGAACACTGAAGCTTTCTTT. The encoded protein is CASSLVRGGGVNTEAFF.